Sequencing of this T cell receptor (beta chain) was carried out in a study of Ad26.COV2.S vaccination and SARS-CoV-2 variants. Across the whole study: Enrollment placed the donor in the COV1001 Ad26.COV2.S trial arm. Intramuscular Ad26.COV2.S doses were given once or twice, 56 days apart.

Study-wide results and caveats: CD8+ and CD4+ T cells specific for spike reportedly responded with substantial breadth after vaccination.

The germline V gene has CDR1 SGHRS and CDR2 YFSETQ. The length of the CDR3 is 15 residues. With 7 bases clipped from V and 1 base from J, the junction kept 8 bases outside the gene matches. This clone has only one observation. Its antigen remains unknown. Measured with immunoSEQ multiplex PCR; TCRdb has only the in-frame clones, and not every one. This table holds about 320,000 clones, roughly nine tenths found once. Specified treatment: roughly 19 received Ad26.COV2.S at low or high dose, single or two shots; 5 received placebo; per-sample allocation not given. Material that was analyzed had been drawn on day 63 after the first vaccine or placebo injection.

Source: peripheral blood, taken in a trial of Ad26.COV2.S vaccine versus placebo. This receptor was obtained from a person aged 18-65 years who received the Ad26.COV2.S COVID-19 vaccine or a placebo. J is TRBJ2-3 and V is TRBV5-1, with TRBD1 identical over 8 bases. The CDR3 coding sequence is TGCGCCAGCTGCCCACAGGGGGGCCGCACAGATACGCAGTATTTT. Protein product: CASCPQGGRTDTQYF.